These T cell receptor beta chains were read from a single sample in a study of glioma-infiltrating T cells. In TCRdb, the multiplex PCR reads were re-called with MiXCR into one record per CDR3 protein. The sample lists 100,000 to 150,000 distinct CDR3 sequences, 20% to 25% occurring once. Sequencing was done on a sample of glioma tissue, nonneoplastic brain tissue, or PBMCs (not recorded which). Receptors were obtained from a human donor with low-grade glioma or glioblastoma, undergoing nonglioma brain surgery, or in good health (not recorded which). Both conserved end residues are part of each CDR3. The D gene is left open where the match is weak. Only part of the rows carry a size: once, few, many, or a class if the clone is expanded.

J | length | D | size | V | DNA | CDR3
TRBJ1-3 | 14 | - | few | TRBV4-1 | TGCGCCAGCAGGAAACACGGGCAGGGAAACACCATATATTTT | CASRKHGQGNTIYF
TRBJ1-1 | 16 | TRBD1 | few | TRBV3-1 | TGTGCCAGCAGCCAATCCCTCAGGGGGCGCAACACTGAAGCTTTCTTT | CASSQSLRGRNTEAFF
TRBJ1-2 | 12 | - | few | TRBV28 | TGTGCCAGCGAAAGGGGGGCACGGGGCTACACCTTC | CASERGARGYTF
TRBJ1-2 | 12 | - | few | TRBV2 | TGTGCCAGCAGAGAATGGACAGATGGCTACACCTTC | CASREWTDGYTF
TRBJ1-5 | 13 | - | many | TRBV20-1 | TGCAGTGCGCGGGGGGATAGCAATCAGCCCCAGCATTTT | CSARGDSNQPQHF
TRBJ2-2 | 14 | TRBD2 | - | TRBV5-4 | TGTGCCAGCAGCTTCAGCGGGGGGACCGGGGAGCTGTTTTTT | CASSFSGGTGELFF
TRBJ1-5 | 15 | TRBD1 | - | TRBV19 | TGTGCCAGCCTGTACCGGACAGGGGGGAATCAGCCCCAGCATTTT | CASLYRTGGNQPQHF
TRBJ2-2 | 17 | TRBD2 | - | TRBV6-6 | TGTGCCAGCAGTTACGGAGCGGGGGGGCTCGACACCGGGGAGCTGTTTTTT | CASSYGAGGLDTGELFF
TRBJ1-1 | 13 | - | once | TRBV7-3 | TGTGCCAGCAGATCCTCCTTCGGCGCTGAAGCTTTCTTT | CASRSSFGAEAFF
TRBJ1-1 | 12 | - | - | TRBV2 | TGTGCCAGCAGAAGGGGGGGTACTGAAGCTTTCTTT | CASRRGGTEAFF
TRBJ2-1 | 17 | - | - | TRBV19 | TGTGCCAGTAGTAACCCCGCCCACAGCGGGCTGGGGAGTGAGCAGTTCTTC | CASSNPAHSGLGSEQFF
TRBJ2-5 | 15 | TRBD2 | many | TRBV20-1 | TGCAGTGCCGACGGGTCCCCGGCGGGGGAAGAGACCCAGTACTTC | CSADGSPAGEETQYF
TRBJ2-5 | 13 | - | few | TRBV4-1 | TGCGCCAGCAGCCAAGCCAGCCAAGAGACCCAGTACTTC | CASSQASQETQYF
TRBJ1-1 | 13 | - | many | TRBV28 | TGTGCCAGCAGTTTCGGGGGGCTGGCTGAAGCTTTCTTT | CASSFGGLAEAFF
TRBJ2-2 | 14 | - | many | TRBV7-6 | TGTGCCAGCACCTCCCAGTTGGGCACCGGGGAGCTGTTTTTT | CASTSQLGTGELFF
TRBJ2-3 | 15 | TRBD1 | few | TRBV18 | TGTGCCAGCTCACCACCAGGGGGCATTCAAGATACGCAGTATTTT | CASSPPGGIQDTQYF
TRBJ2-1 | 14 | - | few | TRBV12-3/TRBV12-4 | TGTGCCAGCAGTTTAAAGGGCAGGGGAAATGAGCAGTTCTTC | CASSLKGRGNEQFF
TRBJ1-3 | 14 | TRBD1 | - | TRBV7-9 | TGTGCCAGCAGCTTCCCGGGACAGACTGACACCATATATTTT | CASSFPGQTDTIYF
TRBJ1-6 | 13 | TRBD1 | many | TRBV20-1 | TGCAGTGCCCGCCGGGACAGGGTTTCACCCCTCCACTTT | CSARRDRVSPLHF
TRBJ1-5 | 12 | - | - | TRBV20-1 | TGCAGTGCTAGACAGACCAATCAGCCCCAGCATTTT | CSARQTNQPQHF
TRBJ2-2 | 16 | TRBD2 | - | TRBV6-4 | TGTGCCAGCAGTGCTCTGAGCGGGGCGAACACCGGGGAGCTGTTTTTT | CASSALSGANTGELFF
TRBJ1-1 | 15 | TRBD1 | few | TRBV25-1 | TGTGCCAGCAGTGAGACAGGGGGCCGAGACACTGAAGCTTTCTTT | CASSETGGRDTEAFF
TRBJ2-3 | 14 | TRBD1 | - | TRBV24-1 | TGTGCCACGGGACCGGGACAGCGCACAGATACGCAGTATTTT | CATGPGQRTDTQYF
TRBJ2-1 | 14 | TRBD1 | many | TRBV28 | TGTGCCAGCAGGGTAGGGACAGGGTGGAATGAGCAGTTCTTC | CASRVGTGWNEQFF
TRBJ1-5 | 12 | - | many | TRBV7-2 | TGTGCCAGCAGCTTAAGCAATCAGCCCCAGCATTTT | CASSLSNQPQHF
TRBJ1-2 | 11 | - | few | TRBV29-1 | TGCAGCGGACGGACTCAATATGGCTACACCTTC | CSGRTQYGYTF
TRBJ2-3 | 17 | - | - | TRBV19 | TGTGCCAGTAGTAGGAAGGGATCAACTTCAAGCACAGATACGCAGTATTTT | CASSRKGSTSSTDTQYF
TRBJ2-5 | 15 | - | few | TRBV20-1 | TGCAGTGCTAGAGCTAACCGGGACTTAGGAGAGACCCAGTACTTC | CSARANRDLGETQYF
TRBJ2-3 | 15 | - | few | TRBV3-1 | TGTGCCAGCAGCCAAGGGGTACAAGACACAGATACGCAGTATTTT | CASSQGVQDTDTQYF
TRBJ2-1 | 15 | - | few | TRBV13 | TGTGCCAGCAGCTTACCTTCCCTGGGGACCAATGAGCAGTTCTTC | CASSLPSLGTNEQFF
TRBJ2-3 | 15 | TRBD1 | - | TRBV14 | TGTGCCAGCAGCCAAGTGGGGACAGGGCCGGATACGCAGTATTTT | CASSQVGTGPDTQYF
TRBJ2-3 | 14 | - | - | TRBV14 | TGTGCCAGCAGCCAAGCCCCCGGACTACGAACCCAGCACTTC | CASSQAPGLRTQHF
TRBJ1-2 | 13 | TRBD1 | - | TRBV11-2 | TGTGCCAGCAGCGTCGACAGGGTGGAGGGCTACACCTTC | CASSVDRVEGYTF
TRBJ2-3 | 14 | - | - | TRBV24-1 | TGTGCCACCAGTGATTATGCGGGGTTGCCATCGCAGTATTTT | CATSDYAGLPSQYF
TRBJ1-1 | 17 | TRBD1 | - | TRBV11-2 | TGTGCCAGCAGCCATGCTACAGGGGCGCTTGGAAACACTGAAGCTTTCTTT | CASSHATGALGNTEAFF
TRBJ2-5 | 14 | - | few | TRBV5-1 | TGCGCCAGCAGCCTCGAGGTGGGATTCGAGACCCAGTACTTC | CASSLEVGFETQYF
TRBJ2-1 | 12 | - | many | TRBV6-1 | TGTGCCAGCAGTTATTCCTACAATGAGCAGTTCTTC | CASSYSYNEQFF
TRBJ1-4 | 15 | TRBD1 | - | TRBV14 | TGTGCCAGCAGCCAAGCTGGGACAGCGGGCGAAAAACTGTTTTTT | CASSQAGTAGEKLFF
TRBJ2-3 | 16 | TRBD2 | - | TRBV29-1 | TGCAGCGTTTCAGGACTAGCGGGGAAGAGCACAGATACGCAGTATTTT | CSVSGLAGKSTDTQYF
TRBJ2-1 | 13 | - | - | TRBV6-1 | TGTGCCAGCAGTACCGGCCAACCCGGTCGGCAGTTCTTC | CASSTGQPGRQFF
TRBJ2-1 | 15 | - | many | TRBV28 | TGTGCCAGCAGTTTACGGGGGGCCGGGTACAATGAGCAGTTCTTC | CASSLRGAGYNEQFF
TRBJ1-1 | 15 | - | few | TRBV2 | TGTGCCAGCAGTGAGAGGTTAGCGGGTCGAACTGAAGCTTTCTTT | CASSERLAGRTEAFF
TRBJ2-5 | 14 | TRBD1 | few | TRBV6-1 | TGTGCCAGCACTTTCCGGGACAGCCGAGAGACCCAGTACTTC | CASTFRDSRETQYF
TRBJ1-6 | 16 | TRBD1 | few | TRBV2 | TGTGCCAGCAGTCGACAGGGGAACTCCTATAATTCACCCCTCCACTTT | CASSRQGNSYNSPLHF
TRBJ2-5 | 18 | TRBD2 | - | TRBV10-1 | TGCGCCAGCAGCACCCACCCTACTAGCGGTCCCCGGTGGGAGACCCAGTACTTC | CASSTHPTSGPRWETQYF
TRBJ2-2 | 13 | - | few | TRBV11-2 | TGTGCCAGCAGCTTAGCCATTTCCGGGGAGCTGTTTTTT | CASSLAISGELFF
TRBJ1-3 | 14 | - | - | TRBV28 | TGTGCCAGCAGTTATTCGGGGGGCGGAAACACCATATATTTT | CASSYSGGGNTIYF
TRBJ2-2 | 14 | TRBD2 | - | TRBV12-3/TRBV12-4 | TGTGCCAGCAGTCCGACTAGCGGGTCGGCGGAGCTGTTTTTT | CASSPTSGSAELFF
TRBJ1-6 | 15 | TRBD1 | many | TRBV27 | TGTGCCAGCAGTTTTGGGACAGGGAGTAATTCACCCCTCCACTTT | CASSFGTGSNSPLHF